The 10 T cell receptor beta chains below were found in one sample sequenced in a study of T cells after yellow fever vaccination. TCRdb re-called the 5' RACE reads through MiXCR, storing one row per CDR3 protein. The sample holds 90,000 to 150,000 distinct CDR3 sequences, roughly 6.8% seen once. The specimen comprised CD4+ T cells sorted from PBMCs, sampled more than 35 days after the first yellow fever vaccination. All receptors come from a man aged 18 to 29 who received the YFV17D yellow fever vaccine.

This clonotype was seen ten or more times. The rearrangement joins TRBV4-1 to TRBJ2-2, with unresolved D. The germline V and J ends were trimmed by 1 base and 6 bases, with 12 bases remaining between them. CDR3 size: 15 residues. Germline CDR1 is MGHRA and CDR2 is YSYEKL. The DNA of the CDR3 is TGCGCCAGCAGCCAAGTTGCCAACGAGGCCGGGGAGCTGTTTTTT. The encoded protein is CASSQVANEAGELFF.

This clonotype was recorded at least ten times. The rearrangement links TRBV7-8 to TRBJ2-2, with 9 nucleotides matching TRBD1. J was trimmed by 6 bases and V by 6 bases; bases with no gene match: 8. This CDR3 is built from 15 residues. Germline CDR1 reads SGHVS; CDR2 reads FQNEAQ. CDR3 DNA: TGTGCCAGCAGGAAACAGGGGGCATCACCCGGGGAGCTGTTTTTT. Its translation is CASRKQGASPGELFF.

The chain has TRBV18 and TRBJ1-2, with 8 nucleotides matching TRBD1. Germline V gene lookup returns CDR1 KGHSH and CDR2 LQKENI. The CDR3 is 16 amino acids. V dropped 3 bases and J dropped 5; count of bases not matched to a gene: 11. CDR3 residues: CASSPAGGEGVYGYTF. DNA for the CDR3: TGTGCCAGCTCACCTGCAGGGGGCGAGGGGGTGTATGGCTACACCTTC.

The table lists this clonotype with many counts. The V and J genes are TRBV11-2 and TRBJ2-1, with 7 bases identical to TRBD2. Germline loops: CDR1 SGHAT, CDR2 FQNNGV. J lost 8 bases, V lost 1 base, and 17 bases had no gene match. CDR3 size: 18 residues. Here the CDR3 reads CASSLGRRGGRFVDEQFF. The CDR3 nucleotides read TGTGCCAGCAGCTTAGGGAGGCGCGGGGGAAGGTTCGTCGATGAGCAGTTCTTC.

The J gene is TRBJ2-1, the V gene TRBV6-1, with D perhaps TRBD1 (6 bases). Germline V gene sequence: CDR1 MNHNS, CDR2 SASEGT. The CDR3 sequence is 13 residues long. Trimming removed 4 bases at V and 15 bases at J, with 19 bases between. CDR3 sequence (DNA): TGTGCCAGCAGTGGAGGGGGACGTTGGCTCATGTTCTTC. Protein product: CASSGGGRWLMFF.

This chain uses TRBV2 with TRBJ2-2, with 9 bases lining up with TRBD1. The CDR3 covers 19 residues. CDR1 is SNHLY and CDR2 is FYNNEI in the germline V gene. The CDR3 coding sequence is TGTACCTTCAGTTCCACCGTTTTTTTACAGGGGGCTTGGACCGGGGAGCTGTTTTTT. Residues: CTFSSTVFLQGAWTGELFF.

Many counts were recorded for this clonotype. V and J are TRBV4-2 and TRBJ2-5; 9 positions match TRBD1. This CDR3 is 14 amino acids long. J gave up 5 bases and V 2 bases, and 3 bases lay outside the gene matches. The V gene's germline CDR1 is LGHNA and CDR2 YNFKEQ. The CDR3 nucleotides are TGTGCCAGCAGCCAACCGGGACAGGGTGAGACCCAGTACTTC. It is translated as CASSQPGQGETQYF.

In this sample, this clonotype turned up many times. This sequence joins TRBV24-1 and TRBJ1-2, with TRBD1 matching over 7 bases. In germline, CDR1 is KGHDR, CDR2 SFDVKD. The ends lost 3 bases at V and 6 bases at J; junction bases unmatched: 9. CDR3 length: 15 residues. The DNA for the CDR3 is TGTGCCACCAGTGATGCTTGGGACAGTGGAAATGGCTACACCTTC. It specifies CATSDAWDSGNGYTF.

This clonotype was found a few times. This chain links TRBV18 with TRBJ1-5; D gene ambiguous. CDR1 and CDR2 (germline): KGHSH, LQKENI. The V and J ends lost 6 bases and 1 base respectively, with 7 bases between them. The CDR3 consists of 13 residues. The CDR3 region has the DNA TGTGCCAGCTCGGGTGGAAGCAATCAGCCCCAGCATTTT. Protein sequence: CASSGGSNQPQHF.

This clonotype was detected ten times or more. The chain couples TRBV5-6 to TRBJ1-5, with D perhaps TRBD1 (5 bases). This CDR3 contains 15 residues. Germline-derived CDR1 and CDR2 are SGHDT and YYEEEE. V was pared by 1 base and J by 7 bases, with 15 bases between. Here the CDR3 reads CASSLRGEARQPQHF. CDR3 DNA: TGTGCCAGCAGCTTGAGAGGGGAGGCAAGGCAGCCCCAGCATTTT.